This entry features one T cell receptor beta chain sequence. Participants were aged 18 to 89 years, lived in 20 to 25 US areas, and enrolled virtually. Each participant's cohort was designated according to participant-reported clinical history. Generated by immunoSEQ multiplex PCR, the TCRdb table keeps only in-frame clones and is missing some. The sample has about 230,000 clones, about 91% seen once. The sample originates from a study of blood T cell repertoires in COVID-19. Across the study: Spain, Italy and the United States supplied samples that represented acute and convalescent COVID-19. Sample material is recorded as cDNA or gDNA derived from T cells, B-cell-depleted T cells, or PBMCs.

Trimming pared 8 bases from V and 3 bases from J, leaving 8 bases between. This CDR3 is 11 amino acids long. This rearrangement joins TRBV12-3 or TRBV12-4 to TRBJ2-7; D remains unclear. This clonotype was sampled from a woman in her 40s with acute COVID-19. The sequencing input was PBMCs or T cells enriched from blood (not recorded which). The CDR3 loop is CASSLYYEQYF. The CDR3, as DNA: TGTGCCAGCTCCCTATACTACGAGCAGTACTTC.